This T cell receptor beta chain was retrieved from a study of T cell responses to AZD1222 COVID-19 vaccine. Study-level points and caveats: White British donors predominated, females outnumbered males, and clonal diversity was possibly underestimated.

With respect to this clone: Antigen: not known.

The CDR3 runs 13 residues. Germline V gives CDR1 SGHAT, CDR2 FQNNGV. Trimming took off 8 bases at V and 0 bases at J, with 8 bases between the two ends. Profiled with immunoSEQ multiplex PCR; TCRdb holds only in-frame clones, not every one. The sample shows 70,000 to 100,000 clones, approximately 90% of them seen only once. The chain combines TRBV11-2 with TRBJ2-4; no reliable D call. The sequences come from peripheral blood, collected 28 days after the second AZD1222 dose. This clonotype originated in an adult who received the AZD1222 COVID-19 vaccine. CDR3 sequence reads: CASRNLAKNIQYF. The CDR3 coding sequence is TGTGCCAGCCGCAATCTAGCCAAAAACATTCAGTACTTC.